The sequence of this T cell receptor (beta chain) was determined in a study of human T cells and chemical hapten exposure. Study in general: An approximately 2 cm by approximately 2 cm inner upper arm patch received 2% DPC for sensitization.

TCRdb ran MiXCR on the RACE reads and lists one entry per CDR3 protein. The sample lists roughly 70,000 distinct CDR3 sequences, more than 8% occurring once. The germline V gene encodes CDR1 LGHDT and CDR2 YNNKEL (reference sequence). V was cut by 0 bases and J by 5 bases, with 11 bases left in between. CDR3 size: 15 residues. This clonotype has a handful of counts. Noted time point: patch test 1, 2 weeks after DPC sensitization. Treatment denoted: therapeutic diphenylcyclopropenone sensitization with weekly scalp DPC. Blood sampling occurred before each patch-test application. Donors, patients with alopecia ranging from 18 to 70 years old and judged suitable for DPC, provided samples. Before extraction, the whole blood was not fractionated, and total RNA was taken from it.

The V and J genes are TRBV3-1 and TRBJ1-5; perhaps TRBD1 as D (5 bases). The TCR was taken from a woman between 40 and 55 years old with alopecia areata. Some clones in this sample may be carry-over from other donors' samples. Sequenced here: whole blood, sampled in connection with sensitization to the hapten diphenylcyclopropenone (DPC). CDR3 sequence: CASSQEWGEDQPQHF. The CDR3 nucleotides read TGTGCCAGCAGCCAAGAGTGGGGGGAGGATCAGCCCCAGCATTTT.